The rows below give T cell receptor beta chains drawn from one sample of a study of T cell clonotyping in hematopoietic cell transplantation. Sequencing used immunoSEQ multiplex PCR; TCRdb keeps in-frame clones, though not all of them. The table shows about 15,000 clones, with under 90% occurring only once. The sample comprised peripheral blood mononuclear cells. Receptor source: a man aged 50-60 years in good health. Some clones in this sample may be carry-over from other donors' samples. Both conserved end residues are part of each CDR3. Clone size is stated in some rows and not others, as once, few, many or a class when expanded.

>NA|13|TRBV28
CASSWRSLQPQHF
>NA|15|TRBV7-2
CASSLRGWGANEQFF
>NA|15|TRBV2
CASRPTSGHGDTQYF
>NA|13|TRBV5-5
CASSQGSTGELFF
>NA|12|TRBV9
CASSPDTYGYTF
>NA|15|TRBV30
CAYQTGPNADQPQHF
>NA|13|TRBV25-1
CASSSTIDQPQHF
>NA|13|TRBV29-1
CSGTGTANEKLFF
>NA|15|TRBV28
CATKERGDRGHEQYF
>NA|14|TRBV5-1
CASSLTDTGEGYTF
>NA|14|TRBV6-5
CASSLDRDQHEQYF
>NA|13|TRBV29-1
CSVGGRANYGYTF
>NA|13|TRBV11-3
CASSLESGGAQYF
>few|12|TRBV5-4
CASSATGNEQYF
>NA|15|TRBV4-1
CASSQGGTVDYEQYF
>few|16|TRBV6-6
CASSNSGQLGVGELFF
>NA|17|TRBV5-1
CASSPEPGQGSGSPLHF
>NA|11|TRBV28
CASSHTYEQYF